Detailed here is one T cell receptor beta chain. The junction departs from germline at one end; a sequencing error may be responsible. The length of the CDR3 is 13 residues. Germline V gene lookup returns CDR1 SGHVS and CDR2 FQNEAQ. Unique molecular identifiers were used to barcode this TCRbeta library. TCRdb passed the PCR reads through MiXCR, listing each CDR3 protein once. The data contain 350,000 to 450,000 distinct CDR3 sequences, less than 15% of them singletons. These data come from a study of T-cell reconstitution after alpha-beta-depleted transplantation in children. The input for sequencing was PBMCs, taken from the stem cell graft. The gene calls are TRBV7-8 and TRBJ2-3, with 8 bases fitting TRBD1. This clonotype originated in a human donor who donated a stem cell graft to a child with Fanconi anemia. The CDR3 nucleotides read TGTGCCGGCAGCCTCCGGGACAGGGATACGCAGTATTTT. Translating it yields CAGSLRDRDTQYF.